This TCR beta chain was retrieved from a study of cytomegalovirus exposure and HLA in healthy donors. The CDR3 consists of 15 residues. The germline V gene encodes CDR1 MDHEN and CDR2 SYDVKM. Trimming pared 7 bases from V and 0 bases from J, leaving 16 bases between. With 60 Vbeta and 13 Jbeta primers, the PCR was carried out. Some clones are missing from TCRdb's copy, which holds only in-frame ones; the method was immunoSEQ multiplex PCR. The table shows some 130,000 clones, with roughly 82% occurring only once. The rearrangement joins TRBV28 to TRBJ2-7; possibly TRBD1 for D (5 bases). Sequencing used PBMCs. This receptor was taken from a male donor in good health and CMV-seropositive. The CDR3, as DNA: TGTGCCAGCACTTCACCAGGGATTAGCTCCTACGAGCAGTACTTC. This translates into CASTSPGISSYEQYF. Full variable domain (missing parts from reference TRBV28 and TRBJ2-7): DVKVTQSSRYLVKRTGEKVFLECVQDMDHENMFWYRQDPGLGLRLIYFSYDVKMKEKGDIPEGYSVSREKKERFSLILESASTNQTSMYLCASTSPGISSYEQYFGPGTRLTVT.